A single sample is the source of the 27 T cell receptor beta chains below, sequenced in a study of Graves' ophthalmopathy and Graves' hyperthyroidism (dated by TCRdb to 2016 to 2018). The listed sequencing device is Illumina HiSeq 2000. For repertoire sequencing, TCR beta CDR3 regions were amplified from RNA transcripts. The first round of RT-PCR was done with HTBI primers and the Qiagen OneStep RT-PCR kit, and was followed by a second round of multiplex PCR, then size selection and purification. TCRdb reworked the public reads: Q25 trimming with fastp, MiXCR clone assembly, productive beta chains retained. Rows with a matching CDR3 protein are joined into one entry that keeps the most common DNA and genes. This sample gives just over 600,000 distinct CDR3 sequences in total; around a fifth of them show up just once. The ten largest clones add up to around 6.9% of the sample. The sample taken for sequencing was peripheral blood. These receptor sequences come from a young woman with stable Graves' hyperthyroidism. Some clones in this sample may be carry-over from other donors' samples. Donor details come from another sample of the same person, matched by shared clones.

This clonotype has only a few counts. The chain is built from TRBV24-1 and TRBJ1-2, with a possible D match to TRBD1 (6 bases). The CDR3 loop spans 14 amino acids. From germline, CDR1 is KGHDR and CDR2 SFDVKD. The V and J ends lost 2 bases and 8 bases respectively, with 14 bases between them. CDR3 nucleotides: TGTGCCACCAGTGATTCCTGGGACACCTGGGGCTACACCTTC. Protein product: CATSDSWDTWGYTF.

This clonotype was detected many times. V is TRBV7-3 and J is TRBJ2-7, with a tentative D call TRBD1 (6 bases). Trimming left V 4 bases short and J 4 bases short, with 11 bases between. The germline gives CDR1 SGHTA, CDR2 FQGTGA. The CDR3 has 13 amino acids. As DNA, the CDR3 is TGTGCCAGCAGCTCCTATCAGGGGTACGAGCAGTACTTC. This sequence encodes CASSSYQGYEQYF.

In its sample, this clonotype was seen many times. J is TRBJ1-2 and V is TRBV12-3 or TRBV12-4; D not certain. This CDR3 has 13 residues. Trimming took 3 bases from V and 0 from J, leaving 5 bases between them. The CDR3 DNA is TGTGCCAGCAGTTTTTTAGCTAACTATGGCTACACCTTC. Translation gives CASSFLANYGYTF.

This clonotype has only a few counts. The chain joins TRBV4-2 to TRBJ2-7; maybe TRBD1 (6 bases). The length of the CDR3 is 15 residues. Germline loops: CDR1 LGHNA, CDR2 YNFKEQ. Trimming cost V 4 bases and J 3 bases, with 16 bases left between them. CDR3 sequence: CASSPQGSMSYEQYF. CDR3 bases: TGTGCCAGCAGCCCCCAGGGGTCCATGAGCTACGAGCAGTACTTC.

The chain recombines TRBV6-5 with TRBJ1-2; 8 bases agree with TRBD1. CDR3 size: 14 residues. The V and J ends lost 7 bases and 0 bases, in that order; junction bases with no gene match: 4. The germline gives CDR1 MNHEY, CDR2 SVGAGI. DNA for the CDR3: TGTGCCAGCATTTTGACAGGGGCTAACTATGGCTACACCTTC. This sequence encodes CASILTGANYGYTF.

This clonotype appeared many times. This chain links TRBV6-5 with TRBJ1-2; weak D call: TRBD1 (5 bases). Trimming cost V 2 bases and J 7 bases, with 8 bases left between them. Germline CDR1 and CDR2: MNHEY and SVGAGI. The CDR3 covers 12 residues. The CDR3 coding sequence is TGTGCCAGCAGTTACGGGGGGGGTGGCTACACCTTC. Amino acid sequence: CASSYGGGGYTF.

Many counts were recorded for this clonotype. This sequence joins TRBV27 and TRBJ2-5; D possibly corresponds to TRBD2 (6 bases). The CDR3 runs 14 residues. V was cut by 0 bases and J by 5 bases, with 10 bases left in between. Germline values: CDR1 MNHEY, CDR2 SMNVEV (reference sequence). The CDR3 region has the DNA TGTGCCAGCAGTTTATCGTGGGGGGACGAGACCCAGTACTTC. This gives the protein CASSLSWGDETQYF.

This clonotype has ten or more counts. The CDR3 is CASSLGGGTSGFQETQYF. The CDR3 coding sequence is TGTGCCAGCAGCTTAGGCGGTGGGACTAGCGGATTCCAAGAGACCCAGTACTTC. The V gene is TRBV7-3, the J gene TRBJ2-5, with 11 bases aligning to TRBD2. Germline lookup yields CDR1 SGHTA and CDR2 FQGTGA. There are 18 residues in the CDR3. V shed 2 bases, J shed 1 base, and the junction held 9 bases outside the gene matches. Drawing the rest from reference TRBV7-3 and TRBJ2-5, the complete variable domain is GAGVSQTPSNKVTEKGKYVELRCDPISGHTALYWYRQSLGQGPEFLIYFQGTGAADDSGLPNDRFFAVRPEGSVSTLKIQRTERGDSAVYLCASSLGGGTSGFQETQYFGPGTRLLVL.

This chain uses TRBV28 with TRBJ1-2, with unresolved D. The CDR3 extends over 13 amino acids. Germline CDR1 reads MDHEN; CDR2 reads SYDVKM. Trimming took 5 bases from V and 2 from J, leaving 9 bases between them. The CDR3 region has the DNA TGTGCCAGCAGTGCAGGAGGGAACTATGGCTACACCTTC. Amino acids: CASSAGGNYGYTF.

This clonotype has at least ten counts. Germline and junction disagree at one end, which may indicate a read error. The CDR3 DNA sequence: TGTGTCAGCAGTTACTCGACTTCTCAAGAGACCCAGTACTTC. It encodes CVSSYSTSQETQYF. The chain has TRBV6-5 and TRBJ2-5; the D is unclear. This CDR3 has 14 amino acids. From germline, CDR1 is MNHEY and CDR2 SVGAGI.

This clonotype was detected ten times or more. The rearrangement uses TRBV18 and TRBJ1-6; D ambiguous. CDR1 KGHSH and CDR2 LQKENI come from the germline V gene. V was cut by 2 bases and J by 2 bases, with 10 bases left in between. This CDR3 is 16 amino acids long. The CDR3 here is CASSPTPTAYNSPLHF. CDR3 bases: TGTGCCAGCTCACCAACACCGACGGCCTATAATTCACCCCTCCACTTT.

This clonotype was detected only a few times. The V gene is TRBV19, the J gene TRBJ1-1; D might be TRBD1 (6 bases). This CDR3 has 14 residues. Germline V gene lookup returns CDR1 LNHDA and CDR2 SQIVND (reference sequence). V shed 3 bases and J shed 1 base, with 9 bases lying between them. The CDR3 loop is CASSMTGPNTEAFF. The CDR3 region has the DNA TGTGCCAGTAGTATGACAGGACCGAACACTGAAGCTTTCTTT. Combining the CDR3 with reference TRBV19 and TRBJ1-1 gives the whole variable domain DGGITQSPKYLFRKEGQNVTLSCEQNLNHDAMYWYRQDPGQGLRLIYYSQIVNDFQKGDIAEGYSVSREKKESFPLTVTSAQKNPTAFYLCASSMTGPNTEAFFGQGTRLTVV.

The chain links TRBV9 to TRBJ1-6; 9 bases align to TRBD1. Germline V CDR1 and CDR2: SGDLS, YYNGEE. This CDR3 is built from 15 residues. Germline trimming cut 3 bases from V and 10 bases from J; bases unmatched to any gene: 8. The CDR3 region is CASSAVGQGASPLHF. CDR3 nucleotide sequence: TGTGCCAGCAGCGCCGTGGGACAGGGAGCATCACCCCTCCACTTT. Full variable domain (remainder filled in from reference TRBV9 and TRBJ1-6): DSGVTQTPKHLITATGQRVTLRCSPRSGDLSVYWYQQSLDQGLQFLIQYYNGEERAKGNILERFSAQQFPDLHSELNLSSLELGDSALYFCASSAVGQGASPLHFGNGTRLTVT.

The table lists this clonotype with many counts. The gene calls are TRBV12-3 or TRBV12-4 and TRBJ1-2; a possible D gene is TRBD1 (6 bases). This CDR3 contains 13 residues. V was clipped by 8 bases and J by 8 bases, with 18 bases between them. CDR3 DNA: TGTGCCAGCGGAGTACAGGGAGCCATCGGCTACACCTTC. It codes for CASGVQGAIGYTF.

This clonotype was recorded at least ten times. The chain joins TRBV20-1 to TRBJ2-7, with D possibly TRBD1 on 6 matching bases. Germline CDR1 and CDR2: DFQATT and SNEGSKA (reference sequence). Trimming removed 0 bases from V and 3 bases from J, with 12 bases in between. The CDR3 covers 14 residues. CDR3: CSAREPGHLYEQYF. CDR3 in DNA: TGCAGTGCTAGAGAACCGGGACACCTCTACGAGCAGTACTTC.

This chain links TRBV9 with TRBJ1-1, with D perhaps TRBD1 (5 bases). Germline CDR1 and CDR2: SGDLS and YYNGEE. The V gene lost 4 bases and the J gene lost 11 bases, with 21 bases spanning the gap. This CDR3 region has 14 residues. The CDR3 protein is CASSPEGSVTRAFF. The DNA of the CDR3 is TGTGCCAGCAGCCCCGAGGGGTCCGTGACAAGGGCTTTCTTT.

The chain combines TRBV5-1 with TRBJ1-5, with D possibly matching TRBD1 (6 bases). Looked up from germline, CDR1 is SGHRS and CDR2 is YFSETQ. This CDR3 spans 14 amino acids. Trimming removed 0 bases from V and 8 bases from J, with 12 bases in between. CDR3 protein: CASSLEEGTKPQHF. The CDR3 bases are TGCGCCAGCAGCTTGGAGGAGGGGACAAAGCCCCAGCATTTT.

This clonotype was counted at least ten times. The chain links TRBV18 to TRBJ1-1; D uncertain. Trimming shortened V by 2 bases and J by 1 base, and 11 bases separated the two germline ends. The CDR3 spans 15 residues. Germline V gives CDR1 KGHSH, CDR2 LQKENI. The CDR3 sequence: CASSPGIAANTEAFF. CDR3 nucleotide sequence: TGTGCCAGCTCACCAGGGATTGCAGCGAACACTGAAGCTTTCTTT.

This clonotype was counted ten times or more. The chain has TRBV9 and TRBJ2-2; the D gene could be TRBD1 or TRBD2 (6 bases each). This CDR3 is built from 17 residues. Trimming cost V 0 bases and J 4 bases, with 16 bases left between them. From germline, CDR1 is SGDLS and CDR2 YYNGEE. In DNA, the CDR3 is TGTGCCAGCAGCGTAGCGCGGGGCAGGGGTTCCACCGGGGAGCTGTTTTTT. The encoded protein is CASSVARGRGSTGELFF.

The chain employs TRBV10-3 and TRBJ2-7; 12 bases are a match to TRBD2. The CDR3 loop spans 17 amino acids. Germline V gene data show CDR1 as ENHRY and CDR2 as SYGVKD. With 5 bases clipped from V and 0 bases from J, the junction kept 8 bases outside the gene matches. CDR3 protein: CAISPGTSGSHSYEQYF. The CDR3 DNA reads TGTGCCATCAGTCCCGGGACTAGCGGGTCCCACTCCTACGAGCAGTACTTC.

This CDR3 reads CASSQGGSGREAFF. CDR3 nucleotide sequence: TGCGCCAGCAGCCAAGGGGGCTCCGGCCGTGAAGCTTTCTTT. V is TRBV4-1 and J is TRBJ1-1; possible D gene TRBD1, 5 bases. CDR3 length: 14 amino acids. CDR1 and CDR2 from the germline V gene are MGHRA and YSYEKL. V was trimmed by 1 base and J by 7 bases, leaving 13 bases between them.

The chain is built from TRBV4-1 and TRBJ2-6, with D possibly matching TRBD2 (5 bases). This CDR3 is 17 amino acids long. The germline V and J ends were trimmed by 3 bases and 2 bases, with 14 bases remaining between them. Germline CDR1 is MGHRA and CDR2 is YSYEKL. The CDR3 spells CASSHLLRGTGANVLTF. CDR3 bases: TGCGCCAGCAGCCACCTACTCCGGGGAACTGGGGCCAACGTCCTGACTTTC.

The genes are TRBV11-2 and TRBJ1-1; D not certain. This CDR3 has 17 residues. V was cut by 5 bases and J by 3 bases, with 22 bases left in between. Germline V gene sequence: CDR1 SGHAT, CDR2 FQNNGV. CDR3 loop: CASSLGSGPLMDTEAFF. Here the CDR3 DNA reads TGTGCCAGCAGCCTAGGTTCCGGGCCTCTGATGGACACTGAAGCTTTCTTT.

This clonotype was detected many times. This chain links TRBV20-1 with TRBJ2-7; D gene ambiguous. This CDR3 region has 13 residues. With 4 bases removed from V and 3 bases from J, the gap between germline ends came to 13 bases. The germline gives CDR1 DFQATT, CDR2 SNEGSKA (reference sequence). The chain's CDR3 is CSATPDGYYEQYF. The CDR3 nucleotides read TGCAGTGCTACCCCGGACGGATACTACGAGCAGTACTTC.

This chain joins TRBV29-1 and TRBJ1-2, with D possibly TRBD1 on 6 matching bases. Trimming cost V 1 base and J 3 bases, with 12 bases left between them. In germline, CDR1 is SQVTM, CDR2 ANQGSEA. The CDR3 contains 14 residues. The CDR3, as DNA: TGCAGCGTTGAAGGCAGGGACAAGTACTATGGCTACACCTTC. Amino acid sequence: CSVEGRDKYYGYTF.

This clonotype came up many times. V gene TRBV6-1 combines with J gene TRBJ2-2; 9 bases align to TRBD1. V was pared by 6 bases and J by 3 bases, with 8 bases of the junction left unmatched. The CDR3 runs to 16 residues. Germline loops: CDR1 MNHNS, CDR2 SASEGT. The CDR3, as DNA: TGTGCCAGCAGACAGCCGGGACAGGGTTACACCGGGGAGCTGTTTTTT. Residues: CASRQPGQGYTGELFF.

This clonotype occurred many times. The gene calls are TRBV12-3 or TRBV12-4 and TRBJ2-5; possibly TRBD1 or TRBD2 for D (5 bases each). This CDR3 has 16 residues. V gave up 0 bases and J gave up 1 base, with 12 bases separating them. The CDR3 DNA sequence: TGTGCCAGCAGTTTAGCGGAGGTAGGGGTCCAAGAGACCCAGTACTTC. It translates to CASSLAEVGVQETQYF.